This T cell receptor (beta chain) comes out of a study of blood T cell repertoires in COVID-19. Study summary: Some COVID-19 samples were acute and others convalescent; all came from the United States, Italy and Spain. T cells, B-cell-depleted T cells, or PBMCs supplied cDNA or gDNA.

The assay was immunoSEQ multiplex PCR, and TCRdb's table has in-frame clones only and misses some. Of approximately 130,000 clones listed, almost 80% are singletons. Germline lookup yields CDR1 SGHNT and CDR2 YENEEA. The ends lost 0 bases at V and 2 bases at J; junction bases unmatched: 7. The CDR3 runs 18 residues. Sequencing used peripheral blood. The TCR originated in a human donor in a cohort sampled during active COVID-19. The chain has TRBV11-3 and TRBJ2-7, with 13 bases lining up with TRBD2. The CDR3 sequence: CASSLDPIGLAGAYEQYF. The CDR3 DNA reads TGTGCCAGCAGCTTAGACCCAATCGGACTAGCGGGAGCCTACGAGCAGTACTTC.